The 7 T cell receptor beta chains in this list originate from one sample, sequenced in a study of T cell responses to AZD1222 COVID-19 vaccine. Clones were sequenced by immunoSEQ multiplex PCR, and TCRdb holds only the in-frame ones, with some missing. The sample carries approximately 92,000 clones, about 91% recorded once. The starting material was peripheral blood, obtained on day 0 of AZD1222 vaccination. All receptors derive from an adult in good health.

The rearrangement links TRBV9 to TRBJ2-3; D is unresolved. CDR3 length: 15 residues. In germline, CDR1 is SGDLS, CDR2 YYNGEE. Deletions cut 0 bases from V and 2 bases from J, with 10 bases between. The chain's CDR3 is CASSVGGSLTDTQYF. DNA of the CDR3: TGTGCCAGCAGCGTAGGAGGATCCCTCACAGATACGCAGTATTTT.

The CDR3 loop reads CASSLGWRVNSPLHF. Here the CDR3 DNA reads TGTGCCAGCAGCTTAGGTTGGCGGGTTAATTCACCCCTCCACTTT. The chain employs TRBV7-9 and TRBJ1-6; the D is unclear. V was pared by 1 base and J by 6 bases, with 10 bases between. This CDR3 region has 15 residues. Germline loops: CDR1 SEHNR, CDR2 FQNEAQ (reference sequence).

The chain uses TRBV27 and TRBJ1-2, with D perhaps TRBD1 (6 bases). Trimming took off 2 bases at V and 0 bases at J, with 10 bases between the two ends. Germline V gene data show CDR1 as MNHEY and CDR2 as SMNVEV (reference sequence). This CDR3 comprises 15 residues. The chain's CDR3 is CASSLTGWTNYGYTF. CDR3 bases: TGTGCCAGCAGTTTAACAGGGTGGACTAACTATGGCTACACCTTC.

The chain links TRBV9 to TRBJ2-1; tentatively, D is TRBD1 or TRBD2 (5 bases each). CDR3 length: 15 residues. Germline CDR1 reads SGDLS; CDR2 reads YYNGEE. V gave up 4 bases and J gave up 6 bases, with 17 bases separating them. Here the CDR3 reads CASSSSGGPGNEQFF. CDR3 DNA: TGTGCCAGCAGCTCTAGTGGGGGACCGGGCAATGAGCAGTTCTTC.

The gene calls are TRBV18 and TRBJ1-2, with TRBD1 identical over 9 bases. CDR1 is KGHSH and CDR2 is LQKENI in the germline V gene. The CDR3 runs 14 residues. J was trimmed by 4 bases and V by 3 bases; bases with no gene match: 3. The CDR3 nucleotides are TGTGCCAGCTCACCCGGGACAGGGTTCTATGGCTACACCTTC. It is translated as CASSPGTGFYGYTF.

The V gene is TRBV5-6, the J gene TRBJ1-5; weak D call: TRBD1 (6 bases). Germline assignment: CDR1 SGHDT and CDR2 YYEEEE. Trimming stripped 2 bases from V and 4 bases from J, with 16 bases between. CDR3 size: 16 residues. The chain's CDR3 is CASSFWGAMRNQPQHF. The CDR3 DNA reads TGTGCCAGCAGCTTCTGGGGGGCAATGAGAAATCAGCCCCAGCATTTT.

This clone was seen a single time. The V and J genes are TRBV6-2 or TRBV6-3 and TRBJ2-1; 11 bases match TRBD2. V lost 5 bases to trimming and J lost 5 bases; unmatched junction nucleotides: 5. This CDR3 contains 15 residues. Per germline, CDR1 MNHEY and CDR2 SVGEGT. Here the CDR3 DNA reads TGTGCCAGCAGTATAACGGGACTAGCGGACAATGAGCAGTTCTTC. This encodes CASSITGLADNEQFF.